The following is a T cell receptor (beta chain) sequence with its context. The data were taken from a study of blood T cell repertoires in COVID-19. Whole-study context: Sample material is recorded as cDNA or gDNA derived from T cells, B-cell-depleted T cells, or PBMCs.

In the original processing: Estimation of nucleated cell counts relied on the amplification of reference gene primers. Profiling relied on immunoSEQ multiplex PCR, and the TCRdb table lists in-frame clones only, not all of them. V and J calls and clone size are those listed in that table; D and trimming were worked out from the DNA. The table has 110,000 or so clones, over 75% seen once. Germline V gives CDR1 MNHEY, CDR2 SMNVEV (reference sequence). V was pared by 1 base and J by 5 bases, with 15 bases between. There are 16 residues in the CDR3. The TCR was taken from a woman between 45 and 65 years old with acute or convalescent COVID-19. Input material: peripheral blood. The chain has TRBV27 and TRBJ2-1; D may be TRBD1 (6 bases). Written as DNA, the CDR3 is TGTGCCAGCAGTTTATTTGGCAGGGGACCCGACAATGAGCAGTTCTTC. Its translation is CASSLFGRGPDNEQFF.